This entry describes one T cell receptor beta chain. The data are from a study of T cell changes during pregnancy in multiple sclerosis. Produced via immunoSEQ multiplex PCR; TCRdb's table is partial and in-frame only. Among some 41,000 clones listed, nearly 90% were seen once. CDR3 length: 15 residues. From germline, CDR1 is SEHNR and CDR2 FQNEAQ (reference sequence). V was pared by 5 bases and J by 1 base, with 11 bases between. V usage is TRBV7-9 and J usage is TRBJ2-2, with a tentative D call TRBD1 (6 bases). The TCR comes from a female donor with multiple sclerosis, enrolled in a pregnancy study. Here the sequenced sample was CD8+ T cells from peripheral blood mononuclear cells, taken in the first trimester of pregnancy. The chain's CDR3 is CASSPRTVNTGELFF. DNA for the CDR3: TGTGCCAGCAGCCCGCGGACAGTGAACACCGGGGAGCTGTTTTTT.